A single sample gave rise to the 16 T cell receptor beta chains below, sequenced in a study of early T cells in non-severe SARS-CoV-2 infection. TCRdb redid the calling of the 5' RACE reads with MiXCR, one entry per CDR3 protein. The table shows some 56,000 distinct CDR3 sequences, with roughly a tenth occurring only once. Sample: whole blood. The source is an adult who was a healthcare worker with PCR-confirmed SARS-CoV-2 infection or an uninfected control (not recorded which).

V is TRBV19 and J is TRBJ1-2; D ambiguous. Germline V gene sequence: CDR1 LNHDA, CDR2 SQIVND (reference sequence). The CDR3 length is 13 residues. V gave up 10 bases and J gave up 4 bases, with 16 bases separating them. The CDR3 coding sequence is TGTGCCACGGGGAAGACATTCGGCTATGGCTACACCTTC. Its protein product is CATGKTFGYGYTF.

This clonotype was detected only a few times. The chain couples TRBV7-9 to TRBJ2-7; maybe TRBD2 (5 bases). From germline, CDR1 is SEHNR and CDR2 FQNEAQ (reference sequence). The CDR3 loop spans 14 amino acids. V was clipped by 2 bases and J by 1 base, with 9 bases between them. In DNA form, the CDR3 reads TGTGCCAGCAGCTTAACGACTATTTCCTACGAGCAGTACTTC. Translated, it gives CASSLTTISYEQYF.

This clonotype has more than one count but fewer than ten. The chain combines TRBV5-5 with TRBJ1-2; 11 bases are shared with TRBD1. Trimming cost V 0 bases and J 9 bases; bases outside gene matches: 7. Germline CDR1 and CDR2: SGHKS and YYEKEE (reference sequence). This CDR3 is built from 15 residues. CDR3 in DNA: TGTGCCAGCAGCTTGGAGATCGGACAGGGGGCGAGCTACACCTTC. Its translation: CASSLEIGQGASYTF.

This clonotype has only a few counts. The chain carries TRBV13 and TRBJ1-6, with 7 bases that match TRBD1. CDR1 and CDR2 from the germline V gene are PRHDT and FYEKMQ (reference sequence). The junction had 3 bases not matched to a gene; V was cut back by 2 bases and J by 5 bases. This CDR3 region has 15 residues. The CDR3 sequence is CASSLLQGDNSPLHF. The CDR3 DNA follows: TGTGCCAGCAGCTTACTCCAGGGGGATAATTCACCCCTCCACTTT.

This clonotype came up many times. This chain connects TRBV15 to TRBJ2-5, with D possibly matching TRBD2 (5 bases). The CDR3 covers 15 residues. The germline V gene encodes CDR1 LNHNV and CDR2 YYDKDF (reference sequence). Deletions cut 9 bases from V and 1 base from J, with 18 bases between. As DNA, the CDR3 is TGTGCCACGCCTGGGCAGGAGACTACCCAAGAGACCCAGTACTTC. Translation: CATPGQETTQETQYF.

This clonotype was seen more than once but under ten times. At one of its ends the junction is not consistent with the germline gene, which may arise from a read error. The chain combines TRBV29-1 with TRBJ1-1; D unresolved. In germline, CDR1 is SQVTM, CDR2 ANQGSEA. This CDR3 has 12 amino acids. The CDR3 DNA follows: TGCAGCGTTGAACGGTGGAACACTGAAGTTTTCTTT. It specifies CSVERWNTEVFF.

The chain employs TRBV25-1 and TRBJ1-1; 7 positions match TRBD1. There are 15 residues in the CDR3. The J segment lost 0 bases and the V segment lost 2 bases, leaving 3 bases of the junction unmatched. Germline loops: CDR1 MGHDK, CDR2 SYGVNS. CDR3 sequence (DNA): TGTGCCAGCAGTGAAAACAGGGGCTTGAACACTGAAGCTTTCTTT. This gives the protein CASSENRGLNTEAFF.

This clonotype showed up many times. The chain recombines TRBV20-1 with TRBJ2-7; D unresolved. CDR3 length equals 12 residues. Trimming cost V 3 bases and J 1 base, with 7 bases left between them. CDR1 is DFQATT and CDR2 is SNEGSKA in the germline V gene (reference sequence). The CDR3 loop reads CSASSDSYEQYF. The CDR3 nucleotides read TGCAGTGCTAGTTCCGATTCCTACGAGCAGTACTTC.

This clonotype showed up many times. The V and J genes are TRBV7-9 and TRBJ1-6, with 7 positions matching TRBD1. The junction had 8 bases not matched to a gene; V was cut back by 4 bases and J by 5 bases. Per germline, CDR1 SEHNR and CDR2 FQNEAQ (reference sequence). This CDR3 has 16 residues. CDR3 region: CASSSHPDRDNSPLHF. CDR3 coding DNA: TGTGCCAGCAGCTCACATCCAGACAGGGATAATTCACCCCTCCACTTT.

The table lists this clonotype with a few counts. The chain employs TRBV4-2 and TRBJ1-3; possibly TRBD1 for D (5 bases). Looked up from germline, CDR1 is LGHNA and CDR2 is YNFKEQ. V was pared by 0 bases and J by 4 bases, with 7 bases between. The CDR3 runs to 14 residues. CDR3 protein: CASSQDRTGNTIYF. DNA for the CDR3: TGTGCCAGCAGCCAAGATAGGACAGGAAACACCATATATTTT.

The chain combines TRBV20-1 with TRBJ2-5; 7 nucleotides match TRBD1. This CDR3 spans 13 amino acids. Germline assignment: CDR1 DFQATT and CDR2 SNEGSKA (reference sequence). V lost 5 bases, J lost 5 bases, and 8 bases stayed unmatched. In nucleotides, the CDR3 is TGCAGTGCTCCCAGACAGGGAACGGAGACCCAGTACTTC. As protein: CSAPRQGTETQYF.

The V and J genes are TRBV2 and TRBJ2-1; TRBD1 aligns across 8 bases. Germline V gene lookup returns CDR1 SNHLY and CDR2 FYNNEI. V lost 8 bases, J lost 2 bases, and 5 bases stayed unmatched. The CDR3 has 14 residues. In nucleotides, the CDR3 is TGTGCCAGCGGGGCGGGACAGGCCTACAATGAGCAGTTCTTC. It codes for CASGAGQAYNEQFF.

The chain combines TRBV7-9 with TRBJ2-1; 9 bases are shared with TRBD2. The CDR3 runs 16 residues. The germline V gene encodes CDR1 SEHNR and CDR2 FQNEAQ (reference sequence). After removal of 5 bases from V and 4 bases from J, the junction contained 9 bases not matched to a gene. DNA for the CDR3: TGTGCCAGCAGCGCCACCCGTAGCGGGAGTTACAATGAGCAGTTCTTC. Translated, it gives CASSATRSGSYNEQFF.

The chain employs TRBV3-1 and TRBJ2-5, with 7 nucleotides matching TRBD2. This CDR3 region has 13 residues. V was clipped by 3 bases and J by 5 bases; unmatched bases: 3. CDR1 and CDR2 from the germline V gene are LGHDT and YNNKEL (reference sequence). DNA of the CDR3: TGTGCCAGCAGCCACGGACTAGGGGAGACCCAGTACTTC. Translated, it gives CASSHGLGETQYF.

This clonotype was found many times. V is TRBV27 and J is TRBJ2-7; D is uncertain. This CDR3 region has 13 residues. Germline-derived CDR1 and CDR2 are MNHEY and SMNVEV (reference sequence). V lost 3 bases to trimming and J lost 5 bases, with 11 bases between them. The DNA for the CDR3 is TGTGCCAGCAGTTTGCAGGCAGAGGACGAGCAGTACTTC. It translates to CASSLQAEDEQYF.

This chain connects TRBV5-5 to TRBJ2-7; D perhaps matches TRBD1 (5 bases). Deletions cut 3 bases from V and 3 bases from J, with 16 bases between. Germline-derived CDR1 and CDR2 are SGHKS and YYEKEE (reference sequence). CDR3 length: 15 residues. CDR3 bases: TGTGCCAGCAGCTCGCACCGGCAGGGTAGCTACGAGCAGTACTTC. It encodes CASSSHRQGSYEQYF. Based on the CDR3 plus reference TRBV5-5 and TRBJ2-7, the full variable domain is DAGVTQSPTHLIKTRGQQVTLRCSPISGHKSVSWYQQVLGQGPQFIFQYYEKEERGRGNFPDRFSARQFPNYSSELNVNALLLGDSALYLCASSSHRQGSYEQYFGPGTRLTVT.